This T cell receptor (beta chain) derives from a study of T cells in Graves' hyperthyroidism and ophthalmopathy. Whole-study findings and limits: Before onset, by a median of about six months, the model predicted ophthalmopathy.

RNA transcripts yielded amplified TCR beta CDR3 regions. The TCR CDR3 first-round RT-PCR relied on the HTBI primer set. TCRdb reprocessed the multiplex PCR reads with MiXCR, giving one entry per CDR3 protein. Of 550,000 to 850,000 distinct CDR3 sequences listed, 15% to 20% are singletons. Concerning this clonotype: Its target is unknown.

V lost 0 bases and J 3 bases, leaving 11 bases between the germline ends. The V gene's germline CDR1 is DFQATT and CDR2 SNEGSKA (reference sequence). CDR3 length equals 14 residues. The chain recombines TRBV20-1 with TRBJ1-1, with TRBD1 as a possible D gene (5 bases). The source material was blood. The sequence came from a woman aged 50 to 65 with Graves' hyperthyroidism that later progressed to Graves' ophthalmopathy. In nucleotides, the CDR3 is TGCAGTGCTAGAGAAGACCTGGGGGACACTGAAGCTTTCTTT. Translation: CSAREDLGDTEAFF.